Given below is one T cell receptor (beta chain) in context. Trimming took 0 bases from V and 6 from J; bases not matched to a gene: 8. Germline CDR1 and CDR2: SNHLY and FYNNEI. CDR3 length: 15 amino acids. Profiled with immunoSEQ multiplex PCR; TCRdb holds only in-frame clones, not every one. Of about 110,000 clones detected, 80% to 90% appear once; the ten largest clones hold about 20%. Each of the patients experienced relapse following autologous stem cell transplantation, and their brentuximab vedotin exposure differed. These data are taken from a study of PD-1 blockade in classical Hodgkin lymphoma.

The source is a human donor with classical Hodgkin lymphoma. This chain joins TRBV2 and TRBJ2-7; 7 bases map to TRBD1. Sequencing was performed on peripheral blood mononuclear cells (PBMCs), taken before the second cycle of nivolumab. CDR3 protein: CASSEARVTGAEQYF. Here the CDR3 DNA reads TGTGCCAGCAGTGAAGCGCGTGTAACAGGGGCCGAGCAGTACTTC. The variable domain in full, completed from reference TRBV2 and TRBJ2-7, reads EPEVTQTPSHQVTQMGQEVILRCVPISNHLYFYWYRQILGQKVEFLVSFYNNEISEKSEIFDDQFSVERPDGSNFTLKIRSTKLEDSAMYFCASSEARVTGAEQYFGPGTRLTVT.